Following are 2 T cell receptor beta chains from one sample sequenced in a study of blood T cells in healthy people across ages. Alongside a J-beta primer mix, a sample-barcoded 5' primer served in a second PCR lasting roughly 6 to 11 cycles. From the 5' RACE reads, TCRdb called clonotypes with MiXCR, one entry per CDR3 protein. This table has about 650,000 distinct CDR3 sequences, about a third appearing once. Sequencing used blood. These receptors all come from a woman at least 80 years old in good health.

This clonotype was seen only once. Compared with germline, one end of the junction differs, possibly owing to a read error. The chain employs TRBV7-2 and TRBJ2-2, with D hard to call. Germline V CDR1 and CDR2: SGHTA, FQGNSA. This CDR3 has 15 residues. Here the CDR3 reads CVSSLQGLNTGELFF. The CDR3 nucleotides read TGTGTCAGCAGCTTACAAGGGCTAAACACCGGGGAGCTGTTTTTT.

This clonotype occurred a few times. This sequence joins TRBV3-1 and TRBJ2-7; D gene unclear. Matching the DNA end better, TRBJ2-5 makes the J call doubtful. The CDR3 covers 13 residues. The germline gives CDR1 LGHDT, CDR2 YNNKEL (reference sequence). This CDR3 reads CASSQETSGTQYF. Here the CDR3 DNA reads TGTGCCAGCAGCCAAGAGACAAGTGGGACCCAGTACTTC.